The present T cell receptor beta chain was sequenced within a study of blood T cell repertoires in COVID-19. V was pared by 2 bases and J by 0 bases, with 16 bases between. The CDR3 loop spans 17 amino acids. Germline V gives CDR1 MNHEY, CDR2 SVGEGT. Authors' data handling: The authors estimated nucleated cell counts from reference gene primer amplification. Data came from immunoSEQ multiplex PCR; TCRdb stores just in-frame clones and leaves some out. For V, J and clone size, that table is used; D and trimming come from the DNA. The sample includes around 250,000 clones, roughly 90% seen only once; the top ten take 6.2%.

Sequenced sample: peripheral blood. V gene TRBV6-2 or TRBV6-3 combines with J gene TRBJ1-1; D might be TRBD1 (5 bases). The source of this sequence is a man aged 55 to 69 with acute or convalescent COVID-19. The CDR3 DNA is TGTGCCAGCAGTTACCCCTCCCAGGGAACCATGAACACTGAAGCTTTCTTT. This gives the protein CASSYPSQGTMNTEAFF.